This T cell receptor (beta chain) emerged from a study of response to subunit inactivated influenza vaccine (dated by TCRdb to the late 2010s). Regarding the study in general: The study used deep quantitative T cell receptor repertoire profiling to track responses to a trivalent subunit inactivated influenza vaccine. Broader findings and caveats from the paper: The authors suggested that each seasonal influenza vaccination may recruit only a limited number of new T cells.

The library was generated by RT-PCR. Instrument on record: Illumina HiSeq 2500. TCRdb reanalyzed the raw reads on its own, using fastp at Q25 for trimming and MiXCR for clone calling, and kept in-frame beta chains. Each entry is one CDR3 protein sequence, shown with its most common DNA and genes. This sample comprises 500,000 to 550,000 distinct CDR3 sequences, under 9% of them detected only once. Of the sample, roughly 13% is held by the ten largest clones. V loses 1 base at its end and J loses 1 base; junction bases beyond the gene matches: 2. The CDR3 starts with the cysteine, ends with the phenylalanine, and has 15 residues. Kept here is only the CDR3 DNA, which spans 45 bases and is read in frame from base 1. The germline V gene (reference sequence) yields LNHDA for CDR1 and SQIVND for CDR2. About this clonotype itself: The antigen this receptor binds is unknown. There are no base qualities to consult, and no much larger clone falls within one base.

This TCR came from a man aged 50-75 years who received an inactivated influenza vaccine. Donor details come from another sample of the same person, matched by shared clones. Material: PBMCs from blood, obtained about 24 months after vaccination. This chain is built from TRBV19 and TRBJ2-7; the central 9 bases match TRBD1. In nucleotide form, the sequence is TGTGCCAGTAGTATAGCGGGGACAGGGTCCTACGAGCAGTACTTC. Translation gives CASSIAGTGSYEQYF.